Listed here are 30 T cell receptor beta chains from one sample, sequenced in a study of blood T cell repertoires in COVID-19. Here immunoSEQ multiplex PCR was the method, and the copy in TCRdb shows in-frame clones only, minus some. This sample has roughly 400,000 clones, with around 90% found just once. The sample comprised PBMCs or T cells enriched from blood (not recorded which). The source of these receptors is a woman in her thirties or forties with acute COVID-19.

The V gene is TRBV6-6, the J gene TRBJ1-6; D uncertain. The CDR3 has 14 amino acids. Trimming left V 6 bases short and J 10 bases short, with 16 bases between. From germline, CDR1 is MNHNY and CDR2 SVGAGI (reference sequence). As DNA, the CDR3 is TGTGCCAGCAGGGTCCCGGTTGAGAGCTCACCCCTCCACTTT. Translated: CASRVPVESSPLHF.

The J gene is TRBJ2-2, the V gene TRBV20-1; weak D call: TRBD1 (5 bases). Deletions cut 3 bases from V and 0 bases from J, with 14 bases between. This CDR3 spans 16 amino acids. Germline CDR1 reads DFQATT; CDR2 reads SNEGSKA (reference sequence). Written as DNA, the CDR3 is TGCAGTGCTAGTATCACGACAGCTCCGAACACCGGGGAGCTGTTTTTT. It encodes CSASITTAPNTGELFF.

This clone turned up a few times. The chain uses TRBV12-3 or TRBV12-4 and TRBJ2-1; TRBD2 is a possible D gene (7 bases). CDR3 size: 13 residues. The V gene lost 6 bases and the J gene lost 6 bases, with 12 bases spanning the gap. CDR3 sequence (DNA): TGTGCCAGCAGGGAAAGGGGGGGCAATGAGCAGTTCTTC. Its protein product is CASRERGGNEQFF.

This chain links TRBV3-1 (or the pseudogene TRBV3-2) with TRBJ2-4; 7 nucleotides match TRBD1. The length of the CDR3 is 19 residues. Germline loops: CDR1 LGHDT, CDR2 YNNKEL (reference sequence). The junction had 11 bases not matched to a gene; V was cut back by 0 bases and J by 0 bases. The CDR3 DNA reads TGTGCCAGCAGCCAAGATCCGTGGGACAGAGTTTTAGCCAAAAACATTCAGTACTTC. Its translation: CASSQDPWDRVLAKNIQYF.

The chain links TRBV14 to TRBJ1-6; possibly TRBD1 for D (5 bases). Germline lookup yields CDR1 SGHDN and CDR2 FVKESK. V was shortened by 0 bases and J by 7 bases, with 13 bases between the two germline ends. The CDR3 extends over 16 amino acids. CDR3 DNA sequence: TGTGCCAGCAGCCAAGATCCGCGCAGGGTCAATTCACCCCTCCACTTT. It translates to CASSQDPRRVNSPLHF. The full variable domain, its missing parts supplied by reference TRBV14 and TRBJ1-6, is EAGVTQFPSHSVIEKGQTVTLRCDPISGHDNLYWYRRVMGKEIKFLLHFVKESKQDESGMPNNRFLAERTGGTYSTLKVQPAELEDSGVYFCASSQDPRRVNSPLHFGNGTRLTVT.

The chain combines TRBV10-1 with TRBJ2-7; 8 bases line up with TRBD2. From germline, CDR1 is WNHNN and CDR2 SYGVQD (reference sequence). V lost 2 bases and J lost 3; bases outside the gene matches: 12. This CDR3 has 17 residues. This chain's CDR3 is CASSELPTGGIFYEQYF. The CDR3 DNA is TGCGCCAGCAGTGAGCTCCCAACGGGGGGGATCTTCTACGAGCAGTACTTC.

This chain's CDR3 is CATAAGGMNTEAFF. Here the CDR3 DNA reads TGTGCCACCGCCGCGGGGGGAATGAACACTGAAGCTTTCTTT. The gene calls are TRBV11-2 and TRBJ1-1, with a tentative D call TRBD1 (5 bases). The CDR3 is made up of 14 amino acids. V was clipped by 10 bases and J by 0 bases, with 15 bases between them. From germline, CDR1 is SGHAT and CDR2 FQNNGV. The full variable domain, completed using reference TRBV11-2 and TRBJ1-1, is EAGVAQSPRYKIIEKRQSVAFWCNPISGHATLYWYQQILGQGPKLLIQFQNNGVVDDSQLPKDRFSAERLKGVDSTLKIQPAKLEDSAVYLCATAAGGMNTEAFFGQGTRLTVV.

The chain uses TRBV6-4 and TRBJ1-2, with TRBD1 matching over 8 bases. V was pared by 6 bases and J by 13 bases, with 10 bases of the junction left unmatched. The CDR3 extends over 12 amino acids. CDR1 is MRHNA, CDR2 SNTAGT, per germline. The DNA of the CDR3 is TGTGCCAGCAGGGGACAGGTTCTTGGGTCCACCTTC. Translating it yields CASRGQVLGSTF.

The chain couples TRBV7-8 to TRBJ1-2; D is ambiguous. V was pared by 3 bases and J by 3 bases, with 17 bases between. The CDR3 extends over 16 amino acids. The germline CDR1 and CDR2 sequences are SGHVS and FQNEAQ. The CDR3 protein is CASSFLGRKSDYGYTF. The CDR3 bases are TGTGCCAGCAGCTTCTTGGGCAGAAAATCTGACTATGGCTACACCTTC.

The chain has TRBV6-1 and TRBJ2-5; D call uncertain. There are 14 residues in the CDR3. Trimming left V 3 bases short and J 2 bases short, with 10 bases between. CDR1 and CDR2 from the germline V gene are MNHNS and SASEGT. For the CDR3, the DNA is TGTGCCAGCAGTGACCGTCTGTCTCAAGAGACCCAGTACTTC. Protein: CASSDRLSQETQYF.

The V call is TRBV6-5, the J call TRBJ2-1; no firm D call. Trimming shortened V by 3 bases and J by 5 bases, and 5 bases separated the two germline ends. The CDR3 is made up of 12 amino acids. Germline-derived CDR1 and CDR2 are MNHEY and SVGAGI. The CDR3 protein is CASSYRDNEQFF. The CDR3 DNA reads TGTGCCAGCAGTTATAGAGACAATGAGCAGTTCTTC.

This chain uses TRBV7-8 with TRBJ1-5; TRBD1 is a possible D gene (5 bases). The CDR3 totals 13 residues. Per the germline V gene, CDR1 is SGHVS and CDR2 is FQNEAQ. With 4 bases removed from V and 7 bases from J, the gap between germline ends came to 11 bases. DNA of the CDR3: TGTGCCAGCAGCTACGGGACTAAGCAGCCCCAGCATTTT. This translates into CASSYGTKQPQHF.

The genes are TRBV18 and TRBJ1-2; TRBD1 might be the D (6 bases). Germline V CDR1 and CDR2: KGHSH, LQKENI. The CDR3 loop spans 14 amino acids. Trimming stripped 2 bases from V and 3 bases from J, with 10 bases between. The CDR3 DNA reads TGTGCCAGCTCACCATCTTGGACAGACTATGGCTACACCTTC. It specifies CASSPSWTDYGYTF.

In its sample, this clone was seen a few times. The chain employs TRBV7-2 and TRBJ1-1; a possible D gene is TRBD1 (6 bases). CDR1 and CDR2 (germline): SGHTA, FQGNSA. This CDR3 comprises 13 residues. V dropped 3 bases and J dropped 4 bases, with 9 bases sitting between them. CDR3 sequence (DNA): TGTGCCAGCAGCTTCCCCAGGGGCACTGAAGCTTTCTTT. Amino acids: CASSFPRGTEAFF.

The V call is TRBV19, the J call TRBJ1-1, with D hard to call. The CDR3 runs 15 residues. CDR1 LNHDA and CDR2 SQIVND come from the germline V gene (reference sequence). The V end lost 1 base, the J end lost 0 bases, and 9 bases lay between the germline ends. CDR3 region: CASSIVGKMNTEAFF. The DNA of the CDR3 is TGTGCCAGTAGTATAGTTGGCAAAATGAACACTGAAGCTTTCTTT.

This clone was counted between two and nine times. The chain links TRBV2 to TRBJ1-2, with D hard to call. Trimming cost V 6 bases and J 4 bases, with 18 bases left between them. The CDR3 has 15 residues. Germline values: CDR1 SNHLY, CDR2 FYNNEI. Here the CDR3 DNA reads TGTGCCAGCAGCGCCTTAGCGGCCAATTCCTATGGCTACACCTTC. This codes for CASSALAANSYGYTF.

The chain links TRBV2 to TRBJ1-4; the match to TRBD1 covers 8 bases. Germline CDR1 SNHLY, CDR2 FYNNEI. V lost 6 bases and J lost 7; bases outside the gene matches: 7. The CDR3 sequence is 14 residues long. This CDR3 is CASSSDRASEKLFF. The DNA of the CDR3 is TGTGCCAGCAGCTCGGACAGGGCTAGTGAAAAACTGTTTTTT. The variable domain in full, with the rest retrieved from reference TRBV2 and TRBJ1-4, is EPEVTQTPSHQVTQMGQEVILRCVPISNHLYFYWYRQILGQKVEFLVSFYNNEISEKSEIFDDQFSVERPDGSNFTLKIRSTKLEDSAMYFCASSSDRASEKLFFGSGTQLSVL.

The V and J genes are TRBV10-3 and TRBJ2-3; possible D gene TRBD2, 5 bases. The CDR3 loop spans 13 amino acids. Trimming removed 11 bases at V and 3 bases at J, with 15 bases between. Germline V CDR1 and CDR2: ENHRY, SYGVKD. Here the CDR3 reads CASGMEVTDTQYF. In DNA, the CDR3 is TGTGCCTCAGGCATGGAGGTTACAGATACGCAGTATTTT.

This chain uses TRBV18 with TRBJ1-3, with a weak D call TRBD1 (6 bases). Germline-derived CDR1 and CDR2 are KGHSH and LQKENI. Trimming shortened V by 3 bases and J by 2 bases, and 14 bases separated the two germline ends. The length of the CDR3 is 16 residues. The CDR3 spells CASSPTTGFAGNTIYF. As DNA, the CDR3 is TGTGCCAGCTCACCGACTACAGGGTTCGCTGGAAACACCATATATTTT.

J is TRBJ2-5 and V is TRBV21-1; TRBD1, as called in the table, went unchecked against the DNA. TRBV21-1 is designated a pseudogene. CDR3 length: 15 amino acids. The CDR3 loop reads CASSKGRGFGETQYF. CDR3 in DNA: TGTGCCAGCAGCAAAGGCAGGGGATTTGGGGAGACCCAGTACTTC.

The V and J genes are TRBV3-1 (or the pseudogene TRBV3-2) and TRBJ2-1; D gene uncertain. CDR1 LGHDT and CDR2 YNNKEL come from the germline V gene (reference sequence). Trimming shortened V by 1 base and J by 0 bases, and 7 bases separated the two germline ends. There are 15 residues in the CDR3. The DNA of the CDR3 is TGTGCCAGCAGCCAAGCGCCGAGCTCCTACAATGAGCAGTTCTTC. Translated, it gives CASSQAPSSYNEQFF.

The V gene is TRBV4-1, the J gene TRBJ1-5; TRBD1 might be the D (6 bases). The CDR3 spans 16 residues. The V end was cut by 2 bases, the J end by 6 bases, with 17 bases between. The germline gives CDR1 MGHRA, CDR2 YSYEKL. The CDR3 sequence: CASSQSTSPGAQPQHF. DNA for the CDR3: TGCGCCAGCAGCCAATCGACCTCGCCAGGGGCTCAGCCCCAGCATTTT.

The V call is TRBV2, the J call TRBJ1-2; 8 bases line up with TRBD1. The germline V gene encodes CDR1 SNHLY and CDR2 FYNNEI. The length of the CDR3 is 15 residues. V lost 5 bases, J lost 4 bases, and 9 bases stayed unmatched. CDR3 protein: CASSIGGQGAYGYTF. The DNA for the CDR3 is TGTGCCAGCAGTATTGGCGGGCAGGGGGCCTATGGCTACACCTTC.

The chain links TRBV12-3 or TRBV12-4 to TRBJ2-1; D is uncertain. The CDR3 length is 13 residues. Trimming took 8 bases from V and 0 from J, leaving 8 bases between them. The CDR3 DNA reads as TGTGCCAGCGGGCTCAGCTCCTACAATGAGCAGTTCTTC. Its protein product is CASGLSSYNEQFF.

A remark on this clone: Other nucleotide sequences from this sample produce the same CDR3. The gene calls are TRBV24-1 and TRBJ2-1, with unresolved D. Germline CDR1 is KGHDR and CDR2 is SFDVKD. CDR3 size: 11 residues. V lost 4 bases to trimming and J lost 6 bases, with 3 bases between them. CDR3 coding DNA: TGTGCCACCAGTGACAGCAATGAGCAGTTCTTC. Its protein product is CATSDSNEQFF.

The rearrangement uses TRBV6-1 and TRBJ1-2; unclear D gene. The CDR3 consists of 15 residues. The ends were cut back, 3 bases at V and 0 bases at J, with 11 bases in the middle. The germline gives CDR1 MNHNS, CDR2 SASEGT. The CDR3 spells CASSDLGRANYGYTF. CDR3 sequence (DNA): TGTGCCAGCAGTGACCTCGGTCGGGCTAACTATGGCTACACCTTC.

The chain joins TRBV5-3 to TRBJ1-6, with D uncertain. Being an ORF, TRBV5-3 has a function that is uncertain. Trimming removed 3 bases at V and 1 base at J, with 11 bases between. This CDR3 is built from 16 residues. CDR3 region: CARSSSQVSYNSPLHF. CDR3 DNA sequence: TGTGCCAGAAGCTCCTCTCAGGTGTCCTATAATTCACCCCTCCACTTT.

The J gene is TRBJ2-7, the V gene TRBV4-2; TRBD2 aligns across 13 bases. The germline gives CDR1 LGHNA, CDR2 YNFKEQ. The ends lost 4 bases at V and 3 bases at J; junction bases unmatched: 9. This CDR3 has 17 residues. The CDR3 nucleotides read TGTGCCAGCAGCCCAAGACCGGGACTAGCGGGACACTACGAGCAGTACTTC. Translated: CASSPRPGLAGHYEQYF.

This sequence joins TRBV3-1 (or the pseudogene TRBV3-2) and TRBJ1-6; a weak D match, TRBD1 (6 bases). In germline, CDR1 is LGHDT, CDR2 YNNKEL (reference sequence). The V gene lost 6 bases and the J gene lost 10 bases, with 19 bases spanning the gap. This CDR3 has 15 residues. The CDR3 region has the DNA TGTGCCAGCAGGACTCAGGGGAAAGGCGGATCACCCCTCCACTTT. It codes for CASRTQGKGGSPLHF.

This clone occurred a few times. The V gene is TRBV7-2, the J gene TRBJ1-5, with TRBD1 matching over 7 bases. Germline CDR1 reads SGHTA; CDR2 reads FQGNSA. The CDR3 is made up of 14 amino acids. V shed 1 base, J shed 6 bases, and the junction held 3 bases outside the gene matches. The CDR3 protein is CASSLVRDSQPQHF. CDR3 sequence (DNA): TGTGCCAGCAGCTTAGTCCGGGACAGTCAGCCCCAGCATTTT.